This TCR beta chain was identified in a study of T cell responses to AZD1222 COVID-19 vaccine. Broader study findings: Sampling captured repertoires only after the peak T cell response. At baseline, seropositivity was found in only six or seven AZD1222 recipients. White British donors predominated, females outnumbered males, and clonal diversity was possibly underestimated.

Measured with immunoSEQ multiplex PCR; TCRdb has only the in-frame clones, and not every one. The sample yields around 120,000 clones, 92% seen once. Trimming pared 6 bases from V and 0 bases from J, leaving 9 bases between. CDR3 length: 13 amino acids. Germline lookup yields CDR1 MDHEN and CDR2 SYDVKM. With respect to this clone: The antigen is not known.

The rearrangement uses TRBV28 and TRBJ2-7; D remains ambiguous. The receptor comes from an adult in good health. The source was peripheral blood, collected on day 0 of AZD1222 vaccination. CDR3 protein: CASRAESSYEQYF. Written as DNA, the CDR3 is TGTGCCAGCAGAGCAGAGAGCTCCTACGAGCAGTACTTC.